This T cell receptor (beta chain) was sequenced in a study of blood T cell repertoires in COVID-19 (dated by TCRdb to 2019 to 2021). The study in broad terms: Samples from collaborators originated in the United States, Italy and Spain and spanned both the acute and convalescent phases of COVID-19. The material from the prospective study consisted of cDNA or gDNA derived from T cells, B-cell-depleted T cells, or PBMCs. Deeply sampled blood TCRbeta repertoires from subjects exposed to, actively infected with, or recovered from COVID-19 were included in the dataset. A freely available public database, intended as a resource for researchers studying the immune response to SARS-CoV-2, is where the repertoires were released. Samples were obtained from the ongoing ImmuneRACE study (first 160 participants) and from 1,254 subjects provided by 6 global collaborators. The sample metadata nearly always contained a de-identified subject ID, COVID-19 status, age in years and sex. Where available, HLA class I and class II types were taken from metadata supplied by the sample provider and were not determined by assay-based typing. Paper-wide results and their limitations: Clinical and demographic metadata were provided uncurated, with the amount varying by source and participant.

The immunoSEQ Assay, a bias-controlled multiplex PCR, was used to amplify TCRbeta CDR3 regions from genomic DNA. On the authors' methods: Nucleated cell counts per sample were estimated from amplification of reference gene primers within the assay. To quantify the absolute abundance of each unique TCRbeta CDR3 rearrangement, sequence reads were collapsed and filtered. For each sample, productive Simpson clonality was calculated as the square root of Simpson's diversity index over productive rearrangements. TCRdb took over this immuneACCESS table, retaining in-frame rearrangements with V and J assigned. Such tables are incomplete; in checked studies, under half of the missing clones stem from an unresolved V gene, and the remainder is unexplained. That table gives V, J and clone size, and the DNA gave D and trimming. For this sample there are roughly 81,000 clones; roughly 86% appear just once. Of the sample, 8% to 13% is held by the ten largest clones.

The collaborating institutions used their own protocols to collect whole blood in K2EDTA tubes. For TCRbeta analysis, collaborators shipped samples in one of three forms: frozen whole blood, isolated PBMCs, or DNA extracted from either of those sample types. CDR1 and CDR2 are drawn from the germline V gene: KGHDR, SFDVKD. Unmatched junction bases come to 11, with V trimmed by 4 bases and J by 6 bases. The CDR3 measures 15 amino acids from cysteine to phenylalanine. The sequence is cut down to CDR3 DNA, 45 bases in frame from base 1. Remarks on this clone: Its cognate antigen has yet to be identified. Per-base quality was not reported, and no clone a single base away is much larger than it.

This sequence originates from a man in his 60s with acute or convalescent COVID-19. This sequence uses TRBV24-1 and TRBJ2-7; the central 7 bases match TRBD2. The specimen was peripheral blood. Here the CDR3 is given as CATSDPRDGGFEQYF. In nucleotides, the sequence is TGTGCCACCAGTGACCCTCGGGACGGGGGGTTCGAGCAGTACTTC.